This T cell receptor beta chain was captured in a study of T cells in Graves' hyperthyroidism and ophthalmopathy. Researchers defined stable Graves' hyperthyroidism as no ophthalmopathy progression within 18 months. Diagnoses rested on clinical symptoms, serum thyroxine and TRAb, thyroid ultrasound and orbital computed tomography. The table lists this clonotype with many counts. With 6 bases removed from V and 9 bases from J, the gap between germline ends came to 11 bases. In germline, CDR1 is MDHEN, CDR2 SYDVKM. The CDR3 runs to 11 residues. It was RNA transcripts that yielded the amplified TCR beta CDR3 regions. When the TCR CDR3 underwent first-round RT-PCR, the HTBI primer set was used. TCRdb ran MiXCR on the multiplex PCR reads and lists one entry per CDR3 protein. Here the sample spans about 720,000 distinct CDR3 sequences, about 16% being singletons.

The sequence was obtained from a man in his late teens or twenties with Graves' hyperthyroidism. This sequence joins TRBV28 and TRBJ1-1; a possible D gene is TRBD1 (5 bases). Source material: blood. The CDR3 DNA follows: TGTGCCAGCAGGCCAGGGATCCAAGCTTTCTTT. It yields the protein CASRPGIQAFF.